Each of the 8 T cell receptor beta chains below was sequenced from the same sample in a study of OX40 agonist ivuxolimab in advanced cancers. TCRdb keeps only in-frame clones here, not all; method: immunoSEQ multiplex PCR. The data show 57,000 or so clones, around 84% seen once. The sample here was CD4+ or CD8+ T cells sorted from blood, taken in a trial of the OX40 agonist ivuxolimab. The receptors were gathered from an adult with an advanced solid tumor such as melanoma, head and neck, liver or kidney cancer.

The chain links TRBV6-1 to TRBJ1-2; 7 nucleotides agree with TRBD1. V lost 0 bases, J lost 5 bases, and 12 bases stayed unmatched. The germline V gene encodes CDR1 MNHNS and CDR2 SASEGT. CDR3 length: 17 residues. The CDR3 coding sequence is TGTGCCAGCAGTGAAGCGTCTACAGGGGCCGGTCTTTATGGCTACACCTTC. Its protein product is CASSEASTGAGLYGYTF.

The gene calls are TRBV7-3 and TRBJ2-7; 11 bases are shared with TRBD2. Germline V gene data show CDR1 as SGHTA and CDR2 as FQGTGA. V lost 5 bases to trimming and J lost 1 base; unmatched junction nucleotides: 4. The CDR3 is made up of 15 amino acids. The CDR3 DNA reads as TGTGCCAGCAGCACGACTAGCGGGGTGTCCTACGAGCAGTACTTC. This encodes CASSTTSGVSYEQYF.

V usage is TRBV19 and J usage is TRBJ2-3; D is ambiguous. From germline, CDR1 is LNHDA and CDR2 SQIVND (reference sequence). The CDR3 runs 13 residues. The V end was cut by 6 bases, the J end by 0 bases, with 7 bases between. The CDR3 DNA reads as TGTGCCAGTAGCCTACTTAGCACAGATACGCAGTATTTT. Its translation is CASSLLSTDTQYF.

This chain joins TRBV19 and TRBJ2-6, with D perhaps TRBD1 (6 bases). This CDR3 is 18 amino acids long. CDR1 is LNHDA and CDR2 is SQIVND in the germline V gene (reference sequence). Trimming removed 4 bases from V and 0 bases from J, with 16 bases in between. Here the CDR3 DNA reads TGTGCCAGTAGTACCTCCGGACAGTCGTTCTCTGGGGCCAACGTCCTGACTTTC. This sequence encodes CASSTSGQSFSGANVLTF.

The chain is built from TRBV11-2 and TRBJ2-7, with a tentative D call TRBD2 (5 bases). V was clipped by 3 bases and J by 2 bases, with 14 bases between them. This CDR3 contains 15 residues. Germline V gene sequence: CDR1 SGHAT, CDR2 FQNNGV. The CDR3 here is CASSLRRDGTYEQYF. The CDR3, as DNA: TGTGCCAGCAGCTTGCGACGGGATGGGACCTACGAGCAGTACTTC.

V is TRBV28 and J is TRBJ2-6; the match to TRBD1 covers 9 bases. The CDR3 has 15 residues. Germline trimming cut 5 bases from V and 4 bases from J; bases unmatched to any gene: 3. Per the germline V gene, CDR1 is MDHEN and CDR2 is SYDVKM. The CDR3 coding sequence is TGTGCCAGCAGTGTACAGGGGGCCGGGGCCAACGTCCTGACTTTC. Residues: CASSVQGAGANVLTF. The entire variable domain, with the rest obtained from reference TRBV28 and TRBJ2-6, is as follows: DVKVTQSSRYLVKRTGEKVFLECVQDMDHENMFWYRQDPGLGLRLIYFSYDVKMKEKGDIPEGYSVSREKKERFSLILESASTNQTSMYLCASSVQGAGANVLTFGAGSRLTVL.

V gene TRBV5-1 combines with J gene TRBJ1-1, with D uncertain. Per the germline V gene, CDR1 is SGHRS and CDR2 is YFSETQ. V lost 0 bases and J lost 1, with 13 bases in between. The CDR3 covers 16 residues. Here the CDR3 reads CASSLELAGGNTEAFF. The DNA for the CDR3 is TGCGCCAGCAGCTTGGAGCTGGCAGGAGGGAACACTGAAGCTTTCTTT.

This chain joins TRBV9 and TRBJ1-1; no firm D call. Looked up from germline, CDR1 is SGDLS and CDR2 is YYNGEE. Trimming left V 0 bases short and J 4 bases short, with 10 bases between. The CDR3 totals 14 residues. The CDR3 sequence: CASSVEGSFTEAFF. CDR3 nucleotides: TGTGCCAGCAGCGTAGAGGGCAGTTTCACTGAAGCTTTCTTT.